This TCR beta chain came from a study of T cell changes during pregnancy in multiple sclerosis. The CDR3 spans 14 residues. The germline V gene encodes CDR1 MDHEN and CDR2 SYDVKM. V lost 6 bases to trimming and J lost 3 bases, with 11 bases between them. Generated by immunoSEQ multiplex PCR, the TCRdb table keeps only in-frame clones and is missing some. The sample yields approximately 100,000 clones, 91% seen once. The sample here was peripheral blood, taken in the second trimester of pregnancy. This clonotype was obtained from a female donor with multiple sclerosis, enrolled in a pregnancy study. The gene calls are TRBV28 and TRBJ1-4; unclear D gene. The CDR3 is CASSPGGANEKLFF. In DNA, the CDR3 is TGTGCCAGCAGCCCTGGTGGAGCTAATGAAAAACTGTTTTTT. The full variable domain, with the rest looked up from reference TRBV28 and TRBJ1-4, is DVKVTQSSRYLVKRTGEKVFLECVQDMDHENMFWYRQDPGLGLRLIYFSYDVKMKEKGDIPEGYSVSREKKERFSLILESASTNQTSMYLCASSPGGANEKLFFGSGTQLSVL.